The clone carrying this TCR beta chain has at least ten counts. Its specificity is not known. The sample comes from a study of T-cell memory formation after mild COVID-19. CDR3 length equals 13 residues. J was trimmed by 7 bases and V by 3 bases; bases with no gene match: 6. In germline, CDR1 is SGHDT, CDR2 YYEEEE. General study points: Some responding clones appeared in pre-infection memory, suggesting cross-reactive memory joined. Researchers report contracting CD4+ clones mostly in CM and EM, with CD8+ clones in EMRA. Second-wave clones peaking on day 37 lacked confirmed SARS-CoV-2 specificity.

cDNA libraries for TCR alpha and TCR beta, carrying sample barcodes and UMIs, came from 5'RACE with constant-segment primers. In TCRdb, the 5' RACE reads were re-called with MiXCR into one record per CDR3 protein. This table holds 400,000 to 500,000 distinct CDR3 sequences, over 15% found once. The sequence was collected from a man aged 18 to 29 who had mild COVID-19 (a few samples of this study predate the infection). Cell type and time point are not known. The chain employs TRBV5-6 and TRBJ1-2; TRBD1 agrees at 7 bases. Sample: PBMCs or a T cell subset sorted from them (not recorded which). CDR3 nucleotide sequence: TGTGCCAGCAGCTACTCCCACAGGGGTGGCTACACCTTC. It is translated as CASSYSHRGGYTF.